The clone carrying this T cell receptor (delta chain) was seen a handful of times. Its antigen is not known. Extracted RNA was reverse transcribed into cDNA. Pooled V-gene forward primers with one constant-region reverse primer generated the CDR3 amplicons by multiplex PCR. TCRdb re-called the multiplex PCR reads through CATT. The sample lists around 56,000 delta-chain clones; about 14% were seen once. These data belong to a study of Vδ1+ human thymocytes. Notes on the study in general: The authors advised highly purified populations and single-cell validation. Unlike peripheral blood Vdelta1+ controls, thymic delta-chain sequences included about 20% Vdelta2 and few Vdelta3. Many TRG clonotypes were shared between donors; TRD repertoires were essentially private. Thymic TRG and TRD repertoires appeared highly polyclonal, with Gaussian CDR3 length distributions.

The V segment lost 1 base and the J segment 0 bases; nucleotides outside the gene matches: 22. The germline CDR1 and CDR2 sequences are TSWWSYY and QGS. This CDR3 is 22 amino acids long. This chain connects TRDV1 to TRDJ1, with 8 bases matching TRDD3. The sequence was collected from a girl under three years old who had congenital heart surgery. The sample consisted of Vdelta1+ gamma-delta thymocytes from the thymus. The subset is: FACS-sorted CD3+ TCRalphabeta- TCRVdelta1+ TCRVdelta2- thymocytes. This CDR3 is CALGEPPSYEGYVEEDTDKLIF. The CDR3 nucleotides read TGTGCTCTTGGGGAACCCCCTAGTTACGAGGGATACGTCGAAGAAGACACCGATAAACTCATCTTT.